This TCR beta chain comes out of a study of blood T cell repertoires in COVID-19. Germline V lookup: CDR1 MGHRA, CDR2 YSYEKL. The CDR3 loop spans 16 amino acids. The J segment lost 2 bases and the V segment lost 0 bases, leaving 4 bases of the junction unmatched. The data were produced by immunoSEQ multiplex PCR, yet TCRdb's version contains in-frame clones alone and is incomplete. The sample contains about 210,000 clones, approximately 80% of which appear only once. The sequence came from a human donor in a cohort sampled during active COVID-19. What was sequenced was peripheral blood. The chain is built from TRBV4-1 and TRBJ1-5, with 7 bases lining up with TRBD1. CDR3 sequence (DNA): TGCGCCAGCAGCCAAGACAGGGGGTCGGGCAATCAGCCCCAGCATTTT. This sequence encodes CASSQDRGSGNQPQHF.